The clone carrying this TCR beta chain was seen repeatedly, ten times or more. These data belong to a study of T cells in Graves' hyperthyroidism and ophthalmopathy. Amplified TCR beta CDR3 regions derived from RNA transcripts. RT-PCR in the first round (using the HTBI primer set) targeted the TCR CDR3. MiXCR, run by TCRdb on the multiplex PCR reads, gives a single entry per CDR3 protein. The sample includes a few hundred thousand distinct CDR3 sequences, roughly 13% seen only once; the top ten take 5% to 6.5%. Trimming pared 8 bases from V and 5 bases from J, leaving 18 bases between. The CDR3 extends over 14 amino acids. In germline, CDR1 is MNHEY, CDR2 SMNVEV (reference sequence).

The receptor was isolated from a young woman with Graves' hyperthyroidism. The chain recombines TRBV27 with TRBJ1-1, with D unresolved. Sequenced sample: blood. CDR3 sequence: CASSVERAATEAFF. The CDR3 DNA is TGTGCCAGCTCCGTAGAGAGGGCGGCGACTGAAGCTTTCTTT.